This T cell receptor (beta chain) was captured by sequencing in a study of regulatory T cells in long-lasting Graves disease (dated by TCRdb to about 2021). Context from the whole study: Antithyroid drugs had been taken for less than 3 months by newly diagnosed Graves' disease patients. The study was registered as a clinical trial and conducted in China. TCR sequencing covered approximately 13 persistent and 20 or so newly diagnosed Graves' disease patients, 33 samples in total. Peripheral blood TCR sequencing and RNA sequencing compared persistent Graves' disease patients with newly diagnosed Graves' disease patients. The investigation overall reported the following: Because the primary lesion, thyroid tissue, could not be accessed, the study looked at peripheral blood alone. The authors noted that the small sample size was a limitation that may lower accuracy. TRBV28, TRBJ1-2 and TRBJ2-5 were preferentially used in persistent disease, while TRBV20-1 and TRBJ2-1 were favored in newly diagnosed disease. Only the TCR beta chain was sequenced and analyzed. More public clonotypes were shared among persistent patients (around 3,000) than among newly diagnosed patients (under 1,000). Compared with newly diagnosed patients, persistent Graves' disease patients had lower TCR Shannon entropy and fewer highly expanded clones, which suggests clonal expansion.

About this clonotype itself: Its specific antigen is unknown. No base quality information exists; no much larger clone differs at one position.

The method was multiplex PCR. For sequencing, an Illumina HiSeq 4000 was employed. CDR3 regions were amplified by Arm-PCR with iRepertoire HTBI primers to construct TCR beta libraries. Before sequencing, the PCR products went through gel purification. The authors' analysis ran thus. A total of fewer than 65 TRBV and approximately 15 TRBJ segments were identified across samples and were used for gene usage analysis of CDR3 amino acid clonotypes. COPE and FqMerger were used to merge the filtered high-quality paired reads into contigs. Contigs were aligned with BLAST to IMGT TRBV, TRBD and TRBJ reference genes, and CDR3 was defined per IMGT. Highly expanded clones were defined as clonotypes with a frequency above 0.1%. Repertoire diversity was measured by Shannon entropy, and V-J evenness by the Gini coefficient. Clonotypes shared by more than one individual were considered public. TCRdb ran its own pipeline on the public reads, namely fastp trimming at Q25 and MiXCR clone calling, and kept in-frame beta chains. Each record represents a unique CDR3 protein, reported with the most common genes and DNA among its rows. TCRdb assigned the V and J calls; the authors' analysis was not used. A total of 420,000 or so distinct CDR3 sequences appear in this sample, less than 20% of them only once. Jointly, the top ten make up about a quarter of the sample.

V is trimmed back by 8 bases and J by 4 bases, and the junction contains 9 bases that no gene match accounts for. The CDR3 runs 16 amino acids, cysteine and phenylalanine included. Kept here is only the CDR3 DNA, which spans 48 bases and is read in frame from base 1. The intended sense of this specimen's time point label: newly diagnosed GD, antithyroid drugs for less than 3 months. For both TCR sequencing and RNA sequencing, RNA was extracted from PBMCs using TRIzol. Graves' disease was diagnosed according to American Thyroid Association guidelines. Patients for the study were recruited at an endocrinology department in Xi'an, China. From each patient, 7.5 to 9.5 milliliters of peripheral blood was collected into an EDTA anticoagulant tube. PBMCs were isolated by Ficoll Paque Plus density gradient separation without further T cell sorting. An Agilent 2100 Bioanalyzer and agarose gel were used to assess RNA quality, and a NanoDrop 2000 was used to measure RNA concentration.

The sample was also linked to a second study, of T cells in Graves' hyperthyroidism and ophthalmopathy. The second study reports: Graves' hyperthyroidism was defined as stable when no progression to ophthalmopathy occurred over 18 months of follow-up. The hyperthyroidism patients were between 18 and 65 years old and newly diagnosed, with a disease duration of less than 2 months. The study excluded patients with uncontrolled infections, other autoimmune diseases, pregnancy or lactation. Diagnoses were established on the basis of clinical symptoms, serum thyroxine and TRAb, thyroid ultrasound, and orbital computed tomography. The TCR CDR3 was subjected to a first round of RT-PCR using the HTBI primer set and the Qiagen OneStep RT-PCR kit. Most expanded thyroid clonotypes (frequency above 0.001) were also detected in blood, suggesting blood repertoires may reflect thyroid immune responses. Ophthalmopathy was separated from stable hyperthyroidism by a 13 V-J signature model, with around 90% sensitivity and just over 81% specificity obtained in cross-validation and 80%/75% obtained in testing. In validation, the model predicted progression to ophthalmopathy with around 71% sensitivity and less than 80% specificity, a median of approximately 6.7 months before onset. TCR V-J signatures able to tell the groups apart were searched for in a discovery cohort of 90 to 100 patients, of whom more than 40 had Graves' ophthalmopathy and 57 had stable Graves' hyperthyroidism. Prospective prediction of ophthalmopathy was tested in an independent validation cohort consisting of roughly 20 hyperthyroidism patients and over 15 patients who later progressed to ophthalmopathy. The 95 to 100 discovery patients were randomly split 7:3 into training and test sets. Thyroid tissue and blood T-cell repertoires from about six Graves' hyperthyroidism patients were also compared in the study. After sampling, hyperthyroidism patients received methimazole starting at 30 mg daily, and ophthalmopathy patients received high-dose intravenous methylprednisolone. A second multiplex PCR round built the libraries, followed by size selection and purification. The libraries were sequenced on an Illumina HiSeq2000 using paired-end 100 bp reads. SOAPnuke was used to process the raw data, throwing out any read that contained adapters or uncalled bases, had a mean Phred below 15, or lacked an exact constant-primer or identifier match. High-quality paired reads were merged with COPE v1.2.5, and unique nucleotide sequences were defined as clonotypes. MiTCR v1.1 was used to align the clonotypes against IMGT TRBV, TRBD and TRBJ reference segments. The analysis was restricted to V-J combinations with a frequency above 0.0001, which together covered approximately 99% of the repertoires. The TCS score was defined as the ratio of F50 (clonal expansion) to E x V (chaos), calculated using BLOSUM62-based TCRdist between CDR3 peptides within each V-J. Welch's t-statistics and random forest reduced 450 to 600 V-J features to roughly 13, which were used in a naive Bayes classifier (R e1071). Sample size was not statistically predetermined, and blinding of investigators to group allocation was not performed. According to the paper, TCR Vbeta CDR3 sequencing was carried out on approximately 140 peripheral blood samples, which came from fewer than 50 ophthalmopathy, around 75 hyperthyroidism and about 17 progressor patients.

This material consisted of peripheral blood mononuclear cells (PBMCs), taken at new diagnosis, from a patient treated with antithyroid drugs. Recombination joined TRBV12-3 or TRBV12-4 with TRBJ2-2; 11 bases in the middle match TRBD2. The TCR sequence derives from a woman aged 18-29 years with Graves disease. Donor details come from another sample of the same person, matched by shared clones. The CDR3 region has the sequence CASSRTGLAATGELFF. Read as DNA, the sequence is TGTGCCAGCTCACGGACGGGACTAGCGGCCACCGGGGAGCTGTTTTTT.